This T cell receptor beta chain was recovered during a study of sequential checkpoint blockade in melanoma (dated by TCRdb to between 2018 and 2021). Some background on the complete study: Using 1:1 randomization, the trial assigned patients either to first-line nivolumab followed by ipilimumab (arm A) or to ipilimumab followed by nivolumab (arm B). Maintenance nivolumab came after each of the two trial sequences. DNA from about 97 melanoma tumor samples collected before treatment underwent TCRbeta immunosequencing. For about two dozen patients, matched tumor biopsies were obtained before treatment and at week 13, following single-agent nivolumab (arm A) or ipilimumab (arm B). In about 80% of the matched pre- and post-treatment tumor biopsy pairs, both biopsies came from the same lesion. Overall results and qualifications from the work: The model for predicting response that combines TCR metrics with mutation burden needs to be validated in larger, independent patient cohorts. Achieving clinical benefit was about 30 times more likely for patients whose tumor T-cell fraction and clonality increased by week 13. In the nivolumab-first arm (arm A), an association was found between pretreatment tumor TIL clonality and response (P = .04). PD-L1 staining and CD8+ T-cell counts correlated with tumor T-cell fraction and clonality, whereas mutational load did not. Within-arm analyses of tumor T-cell fraction were constrained by small sample sizes and reduced statistical power.

As for this clone: No antigen is known for it. Per-nucleotide qualities are absent, and no much larger clonotype sits a single base away.

Inclusive of the bounding cysteine and phenylalanine, the CDR3 is 17 residues long. The read is trimmed to its CDR3 DNA, 51 bases read in frame from base 1. Taken from the germline V gene (reference sequence), the CDR1 and CDR2 loops are LNHDA and SQIVND. The germline ends are 24 bases apart after V is trimmed by 5 bases and J by 5 bases. The treatment or condition tag for this specimen amounts to: randomized to nivolumab then ipilimumab (arm A) or the reverse (arm B). None of the trial patients had been given prior DNA-damaging chemotherapy. Samples were obtained from patients with melanoma enrolled in CheckMate 064, a randomized, open-label phase II trial of sequential checkpoint blockade. Genomic DNA from formalin-fixed paraffin-embedded (FFPE) tissue samples was used for tumor TCR sequencing. The immunoSEQ Assay was used to immunosequence TCRbeta CDR3 regions from genomic DNA. Prior to high-throughput sequencing, genomic DNA was amplified by bias-controlled multiplex PCR. The authors' analysis ran thus. To quantify the absolute abundance of each unique TCRbeta CDR3 region, the sequences were collapsed and filtered. Clonality was defined as 1 minus Pielou's evenness and was calculated using productive rearrangements only. To compute tumor T-cell fraction, TCRbeta template counts were normalized to usable DNA, with usable DNA estimated from several housekeeping genes. A previously published method was used to identify clones whose frequencies were significantly greater in on-treatment samples than in baseline samples. As stored in TCRdb, this immuneACCESS dataset retains in-frame rearrangements with V and J assigned. A fraction of the clones does not appear; measured against another copy, unresolved V genes explain less than half of the discrepancy, and the remainder lacks a known reason. V and J calls and clone size are as listed in that table; D and trimming were resolved from the DNA. Counted in this sample were roughly 9,100 clones; about 23% of them appeared once. The biggest ten clones account for around 15% of the sample.

Material: tumor tissue (inferred from file names), obtained from a patient given nivolumab and ipilimumab in sequence. The chain links TRBV19 with TRBJ1-2, with a tentative D gene TRBD1 over 5 matching bases. This sequence was found in a human donor with melanoma. In nucleotides, the sequence is TGTGCCAGTAGTGATTCTCTTTTCCGGCAGGGCCGGTATGGCTACACCTTC. Translated, this is CASSDSLFRQGRYGYTF.